This TCR beta chain was identified during a study of cytomegalovirus exposure and HLA in healthy donors. This CDR3 contains 13 residues. Germline CDR1 is SGHNT and CDR2 is YENEEA. Trimming removed 8 bases at V and 4 bases at J, with 14 bases between. 60 Vbeta and 13 Jbeta primers were used in PCR. Method: immunoSEQ multiplex PCR; TCRdb's copy keeps in-frame clones and lacks some. The table records about 89,000 clones, roughly 69% of them present only once. This TCR was sampled from a woman in her 30s in good health and CMV-seronegative. The source material was PBMCs. The chain links TRBV11-3 to TRBJ2-5; D is perhaps TRBD2 (6 bases). In nucleotides, the CDR3 is TGTGCCAGCCGGAGGGGAGAAGGAGAGACCCAGTACTTC. This codes for CASRRGEGETQYF.